The text below deals with one T cell receptor beta chain. CDR3 length: 16 residues. Original data processing: The assay estimated nucleated cells by amplifying reference gene primers. Assay: immunoSEQ multiplex PCR; the TCRdb copy retains only in-frame clones and omits some. V, J and clone size were drawn from that table, and D and trimming were deduced from the DNA. The sample has 150,000 to 200,000 clones, roughly 80% seen once. This record belongs to a study of blood T cell repertoires in COVID-19. Study context: Nucleic acid was either cDNA or gDNA, and it came from T cells, B-cell-depleted T cells, or PBMCs.

The chain couples TRBV21-1 to TRBJ1-6; TRBD1, the D gene given by the table, was not confirmed from the DNA. TRBV21-1 is given as a pseudogene. Sequencing was carried out using peripheral blood. This receptor was identified in a woman aged 80 or over with COVID-19, enrolled during active disease. DNA of the CDR3: TGTGCCAGCAGCAACCCGTACAGGGTATTGAATTCACCCCTCCACTTT. Translation: CASSNPYRVLNSPLHF.